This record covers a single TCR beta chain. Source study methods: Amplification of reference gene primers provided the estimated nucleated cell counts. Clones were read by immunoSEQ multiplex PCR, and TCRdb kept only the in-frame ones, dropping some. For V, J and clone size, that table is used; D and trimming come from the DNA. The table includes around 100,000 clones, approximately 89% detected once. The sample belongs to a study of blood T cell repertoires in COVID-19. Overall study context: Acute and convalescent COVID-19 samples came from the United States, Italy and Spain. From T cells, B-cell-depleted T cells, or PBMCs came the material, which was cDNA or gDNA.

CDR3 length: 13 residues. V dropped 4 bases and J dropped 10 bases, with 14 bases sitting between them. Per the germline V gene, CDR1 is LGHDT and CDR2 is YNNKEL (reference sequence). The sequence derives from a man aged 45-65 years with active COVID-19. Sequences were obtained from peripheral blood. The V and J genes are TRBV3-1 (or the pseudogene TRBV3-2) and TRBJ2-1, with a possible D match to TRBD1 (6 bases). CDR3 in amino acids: CASSRQGGREQFF. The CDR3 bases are TGTGCCAGCAGCCGACAAGGGGGACGGGAGCAGTTCTTC.